This T cell receptor (beta chain) originates from a study of OX40 agonist ivuxolimab in advanced cancers. Whole-study context: Those enrolled were approximately 87% male, with a mean age of around 60 years and ages from about 20 to 85. Study-wide findings and caveats: Low normalized clonal expansion also occurred in some nonresponding patients.

Turning to this clone: Antigen specificity is unknown.

V was clipped by 3 bases and J by 5 bases; unmatched bases: 2. The CDR3 is 14 residues long. The germline V gene encodes CDR1 SNHLY and CDR2 FYNNEI. Profiling relied on immunoSEQ multiplex PCR, and the TCRdb table lists in-frame clones only, not all of them. The data hold 60,000 to 70,000 clones, with around 90% observed a single time. The TCR comes from an adult with an advanced solid tumor such as melanoma, head and neck, liver or kidney cancer. The rearrangement joins TRBV2 to TRBJ2-1, with 9 bases that match TRBD2. The sample here was CD4+ or CD8+ T cells sorted from blood, taken in a trial of the OX40 agonist ivuxolimab. Written as DNA, the CDR3 is TGTGCCAGCAGTGAGCGGGAGGGCCACAATGAGCAGTTCTTC. Its protein product is CASSEREGHNEQFF.